This is a list of T cell receptor beta chains from one sample in a study of OX40 agonist ivuxolimab in advanced cancers. Sequenced by immunoSEQ multiplex PCR; TCRdb stores in-frame clones only, minus some. The sample lists approximately 52,000 clones, roughly 81% occurring once. Sequencing was performed on CD4+ or CD8+ T cells sorted from blood, taken in a trial of the OX40 agonist ivuxolimab. The receptor source for this set is an adult with an advanced solid tumor such as melanoma, head and neck, liver or kidney cancer. Each CDR3 is given with its conserved first and last residue. D genes are given only for firm matches. Some rows have no size entry. The others give once, few or many, or a class for an expanded clone.

V: TRBV19
size: NA
D: NA
J: TRBJ1-4
CDR3: CASSGSRGPNEKLFF
DNA: TGTGCCAGTAGTGGCTCCCGGGGACCTAATGAAAAACTGTTTTTT

V: TRBV28
size: NA
D: NA
J: TRBJ2-3
CDR3: CASRAQSDTQYF
DNA: TGTGCCAGCAGGGCGCAGTCAGATACGCAGTATTTT

V: TRBV15
size: NA
D: NA
J: TRBJ1-2
CDR3: CATSRDYRVAGYTF
DNA: TGTGCCACCAGCAGAGACTACAGGGTAGCCGGCTACACCTTC

V: TRBV30
size: once
D: NA
J: TRBJ2-7
CDR3: CAWSRDSSSYEQYF
DNA: TGTGCCTGGAGTCGGGACTCTAGCTCCTACGAGCAGTACTTC

V: TRBV18
size: medium-sized
D: NA
J: TRBJ2-7
CDR3: CASSPPITESREQYF
DNA: TGTGCCAGCTCACCACCCATTACAGAATCGAGGGAGCAGTACTTC

V: TRBV6-6
size: NA
D: NA
J: TRBJ2-1
CDR3: CASSYKRDTDNEQFF
DNA: TGTGCCAGCAGTTACAAAAGGGACACCGACAATGAGCAGTTCTTC

V: TRBV5-1
size: few
D: NA
J: TRBJ2-6
CDR3: CASSSAGPGANVLTF
DNA: TGCGCCAGCAGCTCCGCCGGGCCTGGGGCCAACGTCCTGACTTTC

V: TRBV12-2
size: NA
D: NA
J: TRBJ2-7
CDR3: CASRDRRRVPYEQYF
DNA: TGTGCAAGTCGCGACCGGCGGAGGGTCCCCTACGAGCAGTACTTC

V: TRBV10-3
size: NA
D: TRBD1
J: TRBJ1-5
CDR3: CAIQGGSNQPQHF
DNA: TGTGCCATCCAGGGGGGTAGCAATCAGCCCCAGCATTTT

V: TRBV5-6
size: NA
D: TRBD2
J: TRBJ2-5
CDR3: CASSLASARERVETQYF
DNA: TGTGCCAGCAGCTTGGCGAGTGCGCGGGAGAGAGTGGAGACCCAGTACTTC

V: TRBV7-9
size: once
D: NA
J: TRBJ1-1
CDR3: CASSLLETEAFF
DNA: TGTGCCAGCAGCTTATTAGAAACTGAAGCTTTCTTT

V: TRBV30
size: NA
D: TRBD1
J: TRBJ1-4
CDR3: CAWSVRDRGLTNEKLFF
DNA: TGTGCCTGGAGTGTACGAGACAGGGGTTTGACTAATGAAAAACTGTTTTTT

V: TRBV19
size: NA
D: TRBD1
J: TRBJ2-7
CDR3: CARKNIEGQASYEQYF
DNA: TGTGCCAGAAAAAACATAGAGGGACAGGCATCCTACGAGCAGTACTTC

V: TRBV5-6
size: NA
D: TRBD1
J: TRBJ2-2
CDR3: CASSKYDRGPVTGELFF
DNA: TGTGCCAGCAGCAAATACGACAGGGGGCCTGTCACCGGGGAGCTGTTTTTT

V: TRBV25-1
size: NA
D: TRBD2
J: TRBJ2-3
CDR3: CASSPLGGTTTDTQYF
DNA: TGTGCCAGCAGTCCCCTGGGCGGGACTACCACAGATACGCAGTATTTT

V: TRBV5-1
size: NA
D: TRBD2
J: TRBJ2-1
CDR3: CASSGIAGAYNEQFF
DNA: TGCGCCAGCAGCGGTATAGCGGGAGCCTACAATGAGCAGTTCTTC

V: TRBV10-3
size: once
D: TRBD1
J: TRBJ1-1
CDR3: CAIRETGVVAFF
DNA: TGTGCCATCAGGGAAACAGGGGTCGTAGCTTTCTTT

V: TRBV6-1
size: NA
D: NA
J: TRBJ2-2
CDR3: CASSGRQGNGELFF
DNA: TGTGCCAGCAGCGGACGACAAGGGAACGGGGAGCTGTTTTTT

V: TRBV19
size: NA
D: TRBD1
J: TRBJ1-5
CDR3: CASRDRVNSNQPQHF
DNA: TGTGCCAGCCGGGACAGGGTCAATAGCAATCAGCCCCAGCATTTT

V: TRBV7-8
size: NA
D: NA
J: TRBJ2-4
CDR3: CASSLVKGVNIQYF
DNA: TGTGCCAGCAGCTTAGTGAAGGGAGTAAACATTCAGTACTTC

V: TRBV9
size: NA
D: NA
J: TRBJ2-1
CDR3: CASTSNRGQNYNEQFF
DNA: TGTGCCAGCACCTCTAATCGTGGACAGAACTACAATGAGCAGTTCTTC

V: TRBV9
size: NA
D: TRBD1
J: TRBJ1-5
CDR3: CASSPRGDLSNQPQHF
DNA: TGTGCCAGCAGCCCCAGGGGGGATTTGAGCAATCAGCCCCAGCATTTT

V: TRBV28
size: NA
D: NA
J: TRBJ1-4
CDR3: CASRMQGGQDEKLFF
DNA: TGTGCCAGCAGAATGCAGGGAGGTCAGGATGAAAAACTGTTTTTT

V: TRBV5-1
size: NA
D: TRBD1
J: TRBJ1-5
CDR3: CASSPGQYSNQPQHF
DNA: TGCGCCAGCAGCCCGGGACAGTATAGCAATCAGCCCCAGCATTTT

V: TRBV29-1
size: NA
D: NA
J: TRBJ1-1
CDR3: CSVGTPSMNTEAFF
DNA: TGCAGCGTGGGGACCCCATCCATGAACACTGAAGCTTTCTTT

V: TRBV7-8
size: NA
D: NA
J: TRBJ1-1
CDR3: CASSPPGPMNTEAFF
DNA: TGTGCCAGCAGCCCCCCGGGACCGATGAACACTGAAGCTTTCTTT

V: TRBV2
size: NA
D: NA
J: TRBJ1-1
CDR3: CASSDPQAFF
DNA: TGTGCCAGCAGTGACCCCCAAGCTTTCTTT

V: TRBV5-1
size: NA
D: NA
J: TRBJ2-2
CDR3: CASSLGPEGELFF
DNA: TGCGCCAGCAGCTTGGGGCCCGAGGGGGAGCTGTTTTTT

V: TRBV10-2
size: once
D: TRBD2
J: TRBJ2-3
CDR3: CASRLTSGSTDTQYF
DNA: TGCGCCAGCAGGTTGACTAGCGGTAGCACAGATACGCAGTATTTT

V: TRBV7-9
size: NA
D: NA
J: TRBJ1-1
CDR3: CASSFGGPVTEAFF
DNA: TGTGCCAGCAGCTTTGGGGGGCCGGTCACTGAAGCTTTCTTT

V: TRBV7-8
size: NA
D: TRBD2
J: TRBJ2-7
CDR3: CASSTGLAGVREQYF
DNA: TGTGCCAGCAGCACGGGACTAGCGGGAGTTCGGGAGCAGTACTTC

V: TRBV7-9
size: NA
D: NA
J: TRBJ2-1
CDR3: CASSLFQGTNEQFF
DNA: TGTGCCAGCAGCTTATTTCAGGGTACCAATGAGCAGTTCTTC

V: TRBV30
size: NA
D: TRBD2
J: TRBJ2-3
CDR3: CAWGRLAGGADTQYF
DNA: TGTGCCTGGGGGAGACTAGCGGGAGGGGCAGATACGCAGTATTTT

V: TRBV23-1
size: NA
D: TRBD1
J: TRBJ1-5
CDR3: CASSLRAGTGGNQPQHF
DNA: TGCGCCAGCAGTCTAAGGGCTGGGACAGGGGGTAATCAGCCCCAGCATTTT

V: TRBV19
size: NA
D: NA
J: TRBJ1-3
CDR3: CASSMRAGNTIYF
DNA: TGTGCCAGTAGTATGAGAGCTGGAAACACCATATATTTT

V: TRBV10-2
size: NA
D: NA
J: TRBJ1-1
CDR3: CASREGPSNTEAFF
DNA: TGCGCCAGCAGGGAGGGACCTTCGAACACTGAAGCTTTCTTT

V: TRBV10-3
size: medium-sized
D: NA
J: TRBJ2-7
CDR3: CAISESLGGYEQYF
DNA: TGTGCCATCAGTGAGAGCCTGGGGGGCTACGAGCAGTACTTC

V: TRBV6-5
size: NA
D: NA
J: TRBJ2-7
CDR3: CASSYSRSPYEQYF
DNA: TGTGCCAGCAGTTACTCGAGGTCACCCTACGAGCAGTACTTC

V: TRBV11-2
size: NA
D: TRBD2
J: TRBJ2-7
CDR3: CASSLGASGATASYEQYF
DNA: TGTGCCAGCAGCTTAGGGGCTAGCGGAGCCACCGCCTCCTACGAGCAGTACTTC

V: TRBV7-9
size: NA
D: NA
J: TRBJ2-1
CDR3: CASSLDSYNEQFF
DNA: TGTGCCAGCAGCTTAGATTCCTACAATGAGCAGTTCTTC

V: TRBV9
size: NA
D: NA
J: TRBJ2-7
CDR3: CASSSGTAGEQYF
DNA: TGTGCCAGCAGCTCCGGGACTGCCGGCGAGCAGTACTTC

V: TRBV7-2
size: NA
D: NA
J: TRBJ2-2
CDR3: CASSLGQGGGELFF
DNA: TGTGCCAGCAGCTTAGGTCAAGGGGGCGGGGAGCTGTTTTTT

V: TRBV10-3
size: NA
D: TRBD2
J: TRBJ2-1
CDR3: CATLGTSGSNEQFF
DNA: TGTGCCACCCTTGGGACTAGCGGGAGCAATGAGCAGTTCTTC

V: TRBV11-1
size: NA
D: NA
J: TRBJ1-1
CDR3: CASSLEGGTEAFF
DNA: TGTGCCAGCAGCTTAGAGGGTGGCACTGAAGCTTTCTTT

V: TRBV29-1
size: NA
D: NA
J: TRBJ2-3
CDR3: CSVEGASGGTDTQYF
DNA: TGCAGCGTTGAAGGGGCTAGTGGTGGCACAGATACGCAGTATTTT

V: TRBV27
size: NA
D: NA
J: TRBJ2-2
CDR3: CASSLFADTGELFF
DNA: TGTGCCAGCAGTTTATTTGCGGACACCGGGGAGCTGTTTTTT

V: TRBV4-1
size: NA
D: TRBD1
J: TRBJ2-7
CDR3: CASSLRQGSYEQYF
DNA: TGCGCCAGCAGCCTAAGACAGGGGAGCTACGAGCAGTACTTC

V: TRBV5-5
size: NA
D: NA
J: TRBJ2-3
CDR3: CASSLDFSTDTQYF
DNA: TGTGCCAGCAGCTTGGATTTCAGCACAGATACGCAGTATTTT

V: TRBV5-6
size: NA
D: NA
J: TRBJ2-7
CDR3: CASSLWGSGQYF
DNA: TGTGCCAGCAGCTTGTGGGGGAGCGGGCAGTACTTC

V: TRBV4-2
size: NA
D: NA
J: TRBJ1-3
CDR3: CASSQEAGGSVGNTIYF
DNA: TGTGCCAGCAGCCAAGAGGCAGGTGGATCCGTTGGAAACACCATATATTTT

V: TRBV2
size: NA
D: TRBD2
J: TRBJ2-5
CDR3: CASSGSGKETQYF
DNA: TGTGCCAGCAGTGGTAGCGGGAAGGAGACCCAGTACTTC

V: TRBV10-3
size: NA
D: TRBD2
J: TRBJ2-7
CDR3: CAITLGLAGNYEQYF
DNA: TGTGCCATCACTCTAGGACTAGCGGGGAACTACGAGCAGTACTTC